Below, 21 T cell receptor beta chains from the same sample are listed, as sequenced in a study of blood T cell repertoires in COVID-19. Assay: immunoSEQ multiplex PCR; the TCRdb copy retains only in-frame clones and omits some. The sample gives about 30,000 clones, roughly 85% of which show up once; more than 7.5% is in the top ten. The sample was peripheral blood. All receptors come from a man at least 80 years old with active COVID-19.

DNA of the CDR3: TGTGCCAGCAGCCAAGTGACAGGGGGCAATGGCTACACCTTC. It encodes CASSQVTGGNGYTF. V gene TRBV3-1 (or the pseudogene TRBV3-2) combines with J gene TRBJ1-2; 10 bases agree with TRBD1. Trimming took 1 base from V and 6 from J; bases not matched to a gene: 2. The germline CDR1 and CDR2 sequences are LGHDT and YNNKEL (reference sequence). CDR3 size: 14 residues.

V is TRBV3-1 (or the pseudogene TRBV3-2) and J is TRBJ2-6, with D possibly matching TRBD2 (6 bases). The V and J ends lost 2 bases and 0 bases respectively, with 17 bases between them. Germline V CDR1 and CDR2: LGHDT, YNNKEL (reference sequence). The CDR3 runs to 19 residues. The CDR3 sequence: CASSQKGRGLSSGANVLTF. The DNA of the CDR3 is TGTGCCAGCAGCCAAAAGGGAAGGGGACTTAGCTCTGGGGCCAACGTCCTGACTTTC.

The gene calls are TRBV30 and TRBJ1-1, with D maybe TRBD1 (5 bases). V shed 3 bases and J shed 0 bases, with 14 bases lying between them. The CDR3 runs 15 residues. From germline, CDR1 is GTSNPN and CDR2 SVGIG (reference sequence). Written as DNA, the CDR3 is TGTGCCTGGAGCCTAAGCAGGGCAATGAACACTGAAGCTTTCTTT. Translated, it gives CAWSLSRAMNTEAFF.

The chain joins TRBV19 to TRBJ2-2; 7 bases match TRBD1. V gave up 1 base and J gave up 0 bases; unmatched junction bases: 11. The germline CDR1 and CDR2 sequences are LNHDA and SQIVND (reference sequence). The CDR3 runs to 19 residues. The CDR3, as DNA: TGTGCCAGTAGTATAGGTCGGACAGGTTTTTTTCCGAACACCGGGGAGCTGTTTTTT. The encoded protein is CASSIGRTGFFPNTGELFF.

The rearrangement links TRBV11-2 to TRBJ2-3, with TRBD2 as a possible D gene (5 bases). Germline loops: CDR1 SGHAT, CDR2 FQNNGV. The V end lost 5 bases, the J end lost 6 bases, and 21 bases lay between the germline ends. CDR3 length: 16 residues. The CDR3 DNA reads as TGTGCCAGCAGCCATACGATCGGCGAATGGGAGGATACGCAGTATTTT. Translated: CASSHTIGEWEDTQYF.

The chain uses TRBV5-4 and TRBJ2-5; a possible D gene is TRBD1 (6 bases). CDR1 and CDR2 from the germline V gene are SGHNT and YYREEE (reference sequence). Between the trimmed V and J ends, which lost 5 bases and 2 bases, there was a span of 16 bases. The CDR3 totals 15 residues. The CDR3 DNA reads as TGTGCCAGCAGTCTGAGGGCTCAGGGGCAAGAGACCCAGTACTTC. Amino acids: CASSLRAQGQETQYF.

This clone has only one observation. The J gene is TRBJ2-5, the V gene TRBV10-3; tentatively, D is TRBD1 (5 bases). Trimming shortened V by 3 bases and J by 5 bases, and 7 bases separated the two germline ends. Germline loops: CDR1 ENHRY, CDR2 SYGVKD. The CDR3 is made up of 12 amino acids. CDR3: CAISEGVETQYF. The CDR3 bases are TGTGCCATCAGTGAAGGGGTCGAGACCCAGTACTTC.

V usage is TRBV10-3 and J usage is TRBJ2-7, with unresolved D. Germline V gene data show CDR1 as ENHRY and CDR2 as SYGVKD. V dropped 3 bases and J dropped 5 bases, with 17 bases sitting between them. The length of the CDR3 is 15 residues. The CDR3 region is CAISDADRILDEQYF. The CDR3 DNA reads TGTGCCATCAGTGACGCCGATAGAATTCTGGACGAGCAGTACTTC.

The J gene is TRBJ2-7, the V gene TRBV10-3; D not certain. The V and J ends lost 7 bases and 2 bases respectively, with 15 bases between them. Germline V gene sequence: CDR1 ENHRY, CDR2 SYGVKD. The CDR3 is 14 residues long. The CDR3 DNA reads as TGTGCCATCAACCCCGGGTTCCGTCCCTACGAGCAGTACTTC. It translates to CAINPGFRPYEQYF.

V usage is TRBV18 and J usage is TRBJ2-7; the match to TRBD1 covers 7 bases. The V gene end was trimmed by 2 bases and the J gene end by 5 bases; junction bases not matched to a gene: 9. This CDR3 contains 15 residues. CDR1 and CDR2 from the germline V gene are KGHSH and LQKENI. This CDR3 reads CASSPNIGQGDEQYF. DNA for the CDR3: TGTGCCAGCTCACCAAATATCGGGCAGGGGGACGAGCAGTACTTC.

This clone has just one count. The genes are TRBV21-1 and TRBJ2-7; the table calls TRBD1, which could not be checked here. TRBV21-1 is a documented pseudogene. The CDR3 runs 13 residues. In DNA form, the CDR3 reads TGTGCCAGCAGCAGGGGCCAATCCTACGAGCAGTACTTC. The encoded protein is CASSRGQSYEQYF.

The rearrangement links TRBV6-5 to TRBJ1-1; D not resolved. The CDR3 totals 13 residues. V lost 0 bases and J lost 5, with 7 bases in between. The germline CDR1 and CDR2 sequences are MNHEY and SVGAGI. CDR3 DNA: TGTGCCAGCAGTTACTCCCCGGGTACTGAAGCTTTCTTT. It specifies CASSYSPGTEAFF.

This chain uses TRBV7-9 with TRBJ1-1; 9 nucleotides align to TRBD1. The CDR3 totals 15 residues. Germline V gene sequence: CDR1 SEHNR, CDR2 FQNEAQ (reference sequence). J gave up 5 bases and V 5 bases, and 9 bases lay outside the gene matches. DNA for the CDR3: TGTGCCAGCAGCACGCTACAGGGGGCCGTTACTGAAGCTTTCTTT. Translation gives CASSTLQGAVTEAFF.

The chain has TRBV6-5 and TRBJ2-1; 10 bases map to TRBD1. This CDR3 region has 15 residues. J lost 5 bases, V lost 6 bases, and 7 bases had no gene match. Germline V CDR1 and CDR2: MNHEY, SVGAGI. The CDR3 loop reads CASSRGGQGDNEQFF. For the CDR3, the DNA is TGTGCCAGCAGCCGAGGTGGACAGGGGGACAATGAGCAGTTCTTC.

The chain recombines TRBV19 with TRBJ2-1; 10 bases line up with TRBD2. J was trimmed by 7 bases and V by 6 bases; bases with no gene match: 6. The V gene's germline CDR1 is LNHDA and CDR2 SQIVND (reference sequence). The length of the CDR3 is 14 residues. The CDR3 spells CASRERGGWNEQFF. The DNA for the CDR3 is TGTGCCAGTAGGGAGCGGGGGGGCTGGAATGAGCAGTTCTTC.

This clone was seen a single time. The chain uses TRBV5-4 and TRBJ2-2; D is ambiguous. This CDR3 region has 15 residues. Trimming took off 4 bases at V and 6 bases at J, with 16 bases between the two ends. The germline V gene encodes CDR1 SGHNT and CDR2 YYREEE (reference sequence). The CDR3: CASSPSRGRPGELFF. DNA of the CDR3: TGTGCCAGCAGCCCCAGTAGAGGCCGTCCCGGGGAGCTGTTTTTT.

The sample holds a few counts of this clone. J is TRBJ2-7 and V is TRBV4-2; the D gene is possibly TRBD1 (5 bases). The CDR3 runs 14 residues. Germline V gives CDR1 LGHNA, CDR2 YNFKEQ. V was cut by 2 bases and J by 3 bases, with 11 bases left in between. CDR3 protein: CASSQWGGSYEQYF. As DNA, the CDR3 is TGTGCCAGCAGCCAATGGGGCGGCAGCTACGAGCAGTACTTC.

The chain combines TRBV9 with TRBJ2-3; 8 nucleotides align to TRBD2. The J segment lost 0 bases and the V segment lost 4 bases, leaving 7 bases of the junction unmatched. The CDR3 is 16 amino acids. The V gene's germline CDR1 is SGDLS and CDR2 YYNGEE. This CDR3 is CASSPGGGHSTDTQYF. The CDR3 coding sequence is TGTGCCAGCAGCCCCGGGGGGGGTCACAGCACAGATACGCAGTATTTT. The full variable domain, in which reference TRBV9 and TRBJ2-3 provide the parts outside the CDR3, is DSGVTQTPKHLITATGQRVTLRCSPRSGDLSVYWYQQSLDQGLQFLIQYYNGEERAKGNILERFSAQQFPDLHSELNLSSLELGDSALYFCASSPGGGHSTDTQYFGPGTRLTVL.

The V call is TRBV21-1, the J call TRBJ2-3; the table's D call of TRBD2 was not tested on the DNA. TRBV21-1 is recorded as a pseudogene. The CDR3 runs to 19 residues. The CDR3 region is CASSEGGNRPSGFTDTQYF. Written as DNA, the CDR3 is TGTGCCAGCAGCGAGGGCGGCAATAGGCCTAGCGGATTCACAGATACGCAGTATTTT.

The rearrangement uses TRBV19 and TRBJ2-3, with 10 bases identical to TRBD1. V gave up 4 bases and J gave up 2 bases; unmatched junction bases: 9. Germline values: CDR1 LNHDA, CDR2 SQIVND (reference sequence). The CDR3 runs 17 residues. CDR3 DNA sequence: TGTGCCAGTAGTACCTCCGGGACAGGGGCCTCCACAGATACGCAGTATTTT. This sequence encodes CASSTSGTGASTDTQYF.

This chain uses TRBV6-5 with TRBJ1-2, with 12 bases lining up with TRBD1. This CDR3 is built from 15 residues. The V gene end was trimmed by 2 bases and the J gene end by 8 bases; junction bases not matched to a gene: 6. Germline V lookup: CDR1 MNHEY, CDR2 SVGAGI. CDR3 loop: CASSYSGTGGSGYTF. The DNA for the CDR3 is TGTGCCAGCAGTTACAGCGGGACAGGGGGCAGCGGCTACACCTTC.